This T cell receptor beta chain stems from a study of CXCR3-negative and CXCR3-positive naive CD8 T cells. Study as a whole: Cumulative TRB read yield was approximately 135 million, averaging about 1.5 +/- 0.3 million per library.

Libraries of TRB cDNA were made by 5' RACE and carried UMIs. TCRdb reprocessed the 5' RACE reads; each CDR3 protein has one entry and no DNA is given. The listing records over 100,000 distinct CDR3 sequences. Concerning this clonotype itself: Its antigen is currently unknown.

The CDR3 contains 13 residues. Germline V gene lookup returns CDR1 SGHDT and CDR2 YYEEEE. Study-wide points: Naive subsets displayed similar surface CD5, and TCR strength was inferred from TRB CDR3 properties. Post-cryopreservation CXCR3 expression was partly diminished, and the bulk of assays employed fresh PBMCs.

The sequenced material came from naive CXCR3- CD8+ T cells from blood. Subset specified: CD45RO-CCR7+CD27+CD95- naive CD8+ T cells lacking CXCR3 (TNR3-). The sequence was collected from a human donor in good health. Some clones in this sample may be carry-over from other donors' samples. The genes are TRBV5-6 and TRBJ2-7. Here the CDR3 reads CASSWTGPYEQYF.